The 29 T cell receptor beta chains below come from one sample, sequenced in a study of read filtering for tumor transcriptome and immune sequencing. Molecular barcoded adaptors covering alpha/delta and beta/gamma chains were used on roughly 400 ng RNA. TCRdb passed the reads through MiXCR, listing each CDR3 protein once. The sample lists some 40,000 distinct CDR3 sequences; 12% were seen once. The sequenced sample consisted of a population of CD138-negative cells sorted from bone marrow. These receptors all come from a donor aged 40 or over with multiple myeloma.

This clonotype was seen a handful of times. The genes are TRBV20-1 and TRBJ1-5; possibly TRBD1 for D (5 bases). The germline V and J ends were trimmed by 6 bases and 6 bases, with 15 bases remaining between them. Germline CDR1 DFQATT, CDR2 SNEGSKA (reference sequence). The CDR3 sequence is 13 residues long. CDR3 amino acids: CSAPPHGGQPQHF. The CDR3 DNA is TGCAGTGCCCCCCCTCACGGGGGTCAGCCCCAGCATTTT.

This clonotype was seen ten or more times. The chain is built from TRBV28 and TRBJ2-1; 10 positions agree with TRBD1. This CDR3 has 16 amino acids. V was clipped by 5 bases and J by 6 bases; unmatched bases: 10. From germline, CDR1 is MDHEN and CDR2 SYDVKM. The CDR3 protein is CASSPPTGGPGNEQFF. DNA of the CDR3: TGTGCCAGCAGTCCTCCGACAGGGGGCCCTGGCAATGAGCAGTTCTTC. The full variable domain, with the rest looked up from reference TRBV28 and TRBJ2-1, is DVKVTQSSRYLVKRTGEKVFLECVQDMDHENMFWYRQDPGLGLRLIYFSYDVKMKEKGDIPEGYSVSREKKERFSLILESASTNQTSMYLCASSPPTGGPGNEQFFGPGTRLTVL.

This clonotype showed up many times. The gene calls are TRBV4-1 and TRBJ1-4, with D possibly being TRBD1 (6 bases). CDR3 length equals 13 residues. V lost 5 bases and J 8 bases, leaving 12 bases between the germline ends. The germline V gene has CDR1 MGHRA and CDR2 YSYEKL. The CDR3 region has the DNA TGCGCCAGCAGCTCCCACAGGGTGGAAAAACTGTTTTTT. It translates to CASSSHRVEKLFF.

There are many counts of this clonotype. The chain combines TRBV5-4 with TRBJ2-7; D is uncertain. Germline V lookup: CDR1 SGHNT, CDR2 YYREEE (reference sequence). This CDR3 region has 15 residues. V shed 0 bases and J shed 0 bases, with 10 bases lying between them. The CDR3 nucleotides read TGTGCCAGCAGCTTGGACTACCAGAGCTCCTACGAGCAGTACTTC. This codes for CASSLDYQSSYEQYF. Complete variable domain (other parts from reference TRBV5-4 and TRBJ2-7): ETGVTQSPTHLIKTRGQQVTLRCSSQSGHNTVSWYQQALGQGPQFIFQYYREEENGRGNFPPRFSGLQFPNYSSELNVNALELDDSALYLCASSLDYQSSYEQYFGPGTRLTVT.

Notes on this clonotype: Relative to the germline gene, one junction end is altered; a read error may explain this. The rearrangement uses TRBV7-9 and TRBJ2-5; unclear D gene. In germline, CDR1 is SEHNR, CDR2 FQNEAQ (reference sequence). This CDR3 contains 15 residues. The CDR3 sequence: CASSLASRSQETQYF. CDR3 nucleotides: TGTGCCAGCAGCTTAGCATCCAGATCTCAAGAGACACAGTACTTC. The variable domain in full, completed from reference TRBV7-9 and TRBJ2-5, reads DTGVSQNPRHKITKRGQNVTFRCDPISEHNRLYWYRQTLGQGPEFLTYFQNEAQLEKSRLLSDRFSAERPKGSFSTLEIQRTEQGDSAMYLCASSLASRSQETQYFGPGTRLLVL.

This clonotype has a count of ten or more. This chain links TRBV10-3 with TRBJ2-7; D may be TRBD1 or TRBD2 (6 bases each). Trimming shortened V by 3 bases and J by 4 bases, and 13 bases separated the two germline ends. In germline, CDR1 is ENHRY, CDR2 SYGVKD. This CDR3 comprises 14 residues. The CDR3 loop is CAISDVLGGYEQYF. The CDR3 coding sequence is TGTGCCATCAGTGACGTTCTAGGGGGGTACGAGCAGTACTTC.

This clonotype was picked up many times. CDR3 region: CATSPGLAGGPRTGELFF. CDR3 bases: TGTGCCACCTCACCGGGACTAGCGGGGGGTCCGAGGACCGGGGAGCTGTTTTTT. The chain has TRBV7-2 and TRBJ2-2; the match to TRBD2 covers 15 bases. The germline CDR1 and CDR2 sequences are SGHTA and FQGNSA. Germline trimming cut 10 bases from V and 5 bases from J; bases unmatched to any gene: 14. The CDR3 runs 18 residues.

At least ten counts were recorded for this clonotype. The rearrangement links TRBV3-1 to TRBJ2-1; D is unresolved. V lost 0 bases and J lost 6, with 6 bases in between. The CDR3 is 13 residues long. Germline-derived CDR1 and CDR2 are LGHDT and YNNKEL (reference sequence). In nucleotides, the CDR3 is TGTGCCAGCAGCCAAGAAAACACCAATGAGCAGTTCTTC. It translates to CASSQENTNEQFF.

This clonotype was detected ten times or more. V and J are TRBV7-3 and TRBJ1-4; maybe TRBD1 (5 bases). The germline gives CDR1 SGHTA, CDR2 FQGTGA. V dropped 1 base and J dropped 10 bases, with 10 bases sitting between them. The CDR3 sequence is 13 residues long. The chain's CDR3 is CASSLNRGGKLFF. The CDR3 DNA reads TGTGCCAGCAGCTTAAATCGGGGGGGAAAACTGTTTTTT.

This clonotype occurred many times. The chain recombines TRBV20-1 with TRBJ2-3, with TRBD1 as a possible D gene (5 bases). The CDR3 has 13 residues. The V and J ends lost 2 bases and 2 bases respectively, with 8 bases between them. Germline V gives CDR1 DFQATT, CDR2 SNEGSKA (reference sequence). The CDR3 DNA reads TGCAGTGCTAGACAGGGCACCACAGATACGCAGTATTTT. Its translation: CSARQGTTDTQYF.

This clonotype was observed at least ten times. The chain joins TRBV12-3 or TRBV12-4 to TRBJ1-5, with a weak D call TRBD1 (5 bases). Trimming took 4 bases from V and 3 from J, leaving 10 bases between them. The CDR3 totals 14 residues. The chain's CDR3 is CASSSGRLNQPQHF. In nucleotides, the CDR3 is TGTGCCAGCAGTTCGGGACGGCTCAATCAGCCCCAGCATTTT.

This chain uses TRBV28 with TRBJ1-2; D gene uncertain. The germline V and J ends were trimmed by 5 bases and 3 bases, with 7 bases remaining between them. Germline values: CDR1 MDHEN, CDR2 SYDVKM. The CDR3 is made up of 12 amino acids. The CDR3 DNA is TGTGCCAGCAGTCCGTCAGACTATGGCTACACCTTC. Protein: CASSPSDYGYTF.

Remarks on this clonotype: Relative to the germline gene, one junction end is altered; a read error may explain this. The V and J genes are TRBV28 and TRBJ1-5; TRBD1 might be the D (6 bases). The CDR3 contains 17 residues. The germline V gene encodes CDR1 MDHEN and CDR2 SYDVKM. The CDR3 DNA reads as TGCGCCGGCAGCCCCGAGATGCCAGGGGAAGGAGGACAGCCCCAGCATTTT. Translation gives CAGSPEMPGEGGQPQHF.

This clonotype was recorded at least ten times. The genes are TRBV7-9 and TRBJ2-1; D may be TRBD1 (6 bases). Germline V CDR1 and CDR2: SEHNR, FQNEAQ (reference sequence). The V end was cut by 5 bases, the J end by 9 bases, with 11 bases between. The CDR3 length is 12 residues. The CDR3 region is CASSKQGREQFF. In DNA form, the CDR3 reads TGTGCCAGCAGCAAACAGGGACGTGAGCAGTTCTTC.

This clonotype counts as medium-sized. This chain joins TRBV5-1 and TRBJ2-1, with 8 bases identical to TRBD1. Germline V gene lookup returns CDR1 SGHRS and CDR2 YFSETQ. The CDR3 sequence is 13 residues long. Unmatched junction bases numbered 3, after V lost 5 bases and J lost 5 bases. The CDR3 reads CASRGQGHNEQFF. In DNA form, the CDR3 reads TGCGCCAGCAGAGGACAGGGACACAATGAGCAGTTCTTC.

In this sample, this clonotype turned up a few times. Since a much larger clone is just one base distant, this may be a read error. The CDR3 DNA sequence: TGTGCCAGCAGGAGCTCATATCTCGGGGCCGGAGAGCTGTTTTTT. Protein: CASRSSYLGAGELFF. The rearrangement links TRBV7-9 to TRBJ2-2, with D possibly being TRBD1 or TRBD2 (5 bases each). The V gene's germline CDR1 is SEHNR and CDR2 FQNEAQ (reference sequence). CDR3 size: 15 residues.

This clonotype turned up a few times. The rearrangement links TRBV29-1 to TRBJ1-1; D possibly corresponds to TRBD1 (6 bases). Germline V CDR1 and CDR2: SQVTM, ANQGSEA. V lost 6 bases, J lost 3 bases, and 11 bases lay in between. The CDR3 sequence is 12 residues long. CDR3 sequence (DNA): TGCAGCGTCGGACAGATTTACACTGAAGCTTTCTTT. Amino acids: CSVGQIYTEAFF.

This clonotype was recorded many times. The V call is TRBV7-8, the J call TRBJ2-5; 7 bases align to TRBD1. The germline CDR1 and CDR2 sequences are SGHVS and FQNEAQ. The CDR3 has 15 amino acids. V shed 0 bases, J shed 9 bases, and the junction held 10 bases outside the gene matches. As DNA, the CDR3 is TGTGCCAGCAGCTTAGCAGGGACAGCCAAGGGGGCCCAGTACTTC. Residues: CASSLAGTAKGAQYF.

This clonotype was seen at least ten times. The chain has TRBV4-1 and TRBJ2-3; D unclear. Germline V CDR1 and CDR2: MGHRA, YSYEKL. This CDR3 region has 16 residues. The ends were cut back, 2 bases at V and 4 bases at J, with 16 bases in the middle. CDR3 region: CASSQSAALLADTQYF. Written as DNA, the CDR3 is TGCGCCAGCAGCCAATCGGCAGCCTTATTAGCAGATACGCAGTATTTT.

This clonotype has a count of ten or more. V gene TRBV6-1 combines with J gene TRBJ2-2; D is ambiguous. CDR3 size: 16 residues. The V end was cut by 5 bases, the J end by 5 bases, with 18 bases between. Germline assignment: CDR1 MNHNS and CDR2 SASEGT. The CDR3 is CASSPPVSHRTGELFF. The CDR3 DNA follows: TGTGCCAGCAGTCCCCCGGTTTCACACCGGACCGGGGAGCTGTTTTTT.

A word on this clonotype: A read error likely explains this, since a far larger clone differs by one base. This chain connects TRBV7-9 to TRBJ2-7, with 10 bases identical to TRBD1. Trimming at V came to 5 bases and at J to 7 bases, leaving 8 bases not matched to a gene. The CDR3 runs to 14 residues. From germline, CDR1 is SEHNR and CDR2 FQNEAQ (reference sequence). DNA for the CDR3: TGTGCCAGCAGCGCTGGACAGGGGGAGGGTGAGCAGTACTTC. Protein product: CASSAGQGEGEQYF. Based on the CDR3 plus reference TRBV7-9 and TRBJ2-7, the full variable domain is DTGVSQNPRHKITKRGQNVTFRCDPISEHNRLYWYRQTLGQGPEFLTYFQNEAQLEKSRLLSDRFSAERPKGSFSTLEIQRTEQGDSAMYLCASSAGQGEGEQYFGPGTRLTVT.

About this clonotype: At one end the junction does not follow the germline gene, possibly because of a read error. This sequence joins TRBV6-5 and TRBJ1-3; D not certain. CDR1 and CDR2 from the germline V gene are MNHEY and SVGAGI. The CDR3 runs to 14 residues. The CDR3 region has the DNA TGTGCCAGCAGTTACTCCCCCGTGGGAAACACCGTATATTTT. Its protein product is CASSYSPVGNTVYF.

This clonotype was picked up many times. The J gene is TRBJ2-1, the V gene TRBV11-3, with 9 bases lining up with TRBD2. Trimming at V came to 5 bases and at J to 9 bases, leaving 5 bases not matched to a gene. The V gene's germline CDR1 is SGHNT and CDR2 YENEEA. The CDR3 contains 13 residues. CDR3 nucleotides: TGTGCCAGCAGCCGAATAGCGGGGGTTGAGCAGTTCTTC. This gives the protein CASSRIAGVEQFF.

This clonotype was counted many times. V gene TRBV7-9 combines with J gene TRBJ2-3; 8 bases are shared with TRBD1. Trimming cost V 4 bases and J 4 bases; bases outside gene matches: 7. The CDR3 is made up of 15 amino acids. Germline CDR1 SEHNR, CDR2 FQNEAQ (reference sequence). The CDR3 DNA reads TGTGCCAGCAGCTCCAGGGGGCAAGGGGCAGATACGCAGTATTTT. It yields the protein CASSSRGQGADTQYF.

This clonotype was counted at least ten times. This chain uses TRBV4-2 with TRBJ2-4, with 11 bases matching TRBD2. CDR3 length: 20 amino acids. Trimming at V came to 0 bases and at J to 2 bases, leaving 12 bases not matched to a gene. Germline V gene lookup returns CDR1 LGHNA and CDR2 YNFKEQ. The CDR3 loop is CASSQEISSGGGFSKNIQYF. DNA for the CDR3: TGTGCCAGCAGCCAAGAAATAAGTAGCGGGGGGGGCTTTTCCAAAAACATTCAGTACTTC.

This clonotype was seen ten or more times. The rearrangement links TRBV20-1 to TRBJ1-2; D call uncertain. V gave up 5 bases and J gave up 2 bases, with 6 bases separating them. The germline V gene encodes CDR1 DFQATT and CDR2 SNEGSKA (reference sequence). This CDR3 is built from 11 residues. The CDR3 sequence: CSAQNNYGYTF. The CDR3 DNA is TGCAGTGCTCAGAACAACTATGGCTACACCTTC.

This clonotype has at least ten counts. V usage is TRBV5-1 and J usage is TRBJ2-3; 7 bases align to TRBD2. Germline V gene lookup returns CDR1 SGHRS and CDR2 YFSETQ. V lost 8 bases and J lost 4; bases outside the gene matches: 10. The CDR3 contains 14 residues. The CDR3 DNA is TGCGCCAGTCGAGCGGGGTTGGGTGCAGATACGCAGTATTTT. Translating gives CASRAGLGADTQYF.

Worth noting for this clonotype: This is likely a read error, given that the CDR3 carries no conserved phenylalanine or tryptophan at its end. Because the CDR3's place on the DNA is in doubt, the DNA is left out and the CDR3 is given as listed by TCRdb. This rearrangement joins TRBV9 to TRBJ2-1; the table's TRBD2 call for D was not verified on the DNA. The CDR3 is 15 amino acids in total, end residues counted. Germline CDR1 and CDR2: SGDLS and YYNGEE. CDR3 sequence: CASSGTSGGAVEQLY.

This clonotype occurred many times. The chain uses TRBV7-2 and TRBJ2-2, with TRBD2 matching 7 bases. Germline CDR1 and CDR2: SGHTA and FQGNSA. Trimming cost V 0 bases and J 4 bases; bases outside gene matches: 5. The CDR3 sequence is 16 residues long. The CDR3 reads CASSLAGTTVTGELFF. CDR3 nucleotide sequence: TGTGCCAGCAGCTTAGCGGGGACTACAGTCACCGGGGAGCTGTTTTTT.